This T cell receptor beta chain is drawn from a study of shared clonotypes between healthy human individuals (dated by TCRdb to 2018 to 2020). Study-wide context: Three men and a couple of women, aged 18 to 49 years, made up the cohort. Different laboratories and diverse techniques were used to prepare libraries and sequence TCR repertoires, to increase sequencing depth and limit assay-specific biases. To estimate repertoire size and how much clonotype sharing occurs between individuals, the study deeply sequenced the blood TCR repertoires of five or six healthy adults. Per donor, three plates each were used for CD4 naive and CD4 memory, two for CD8 naive, and one for CD8 memory. Between about 0.9 and 9 billion PBMCs per donor were obtained by leukapheresis. Overall study outcomes, separate from this receptor: Clonotypes shared by all four sorted-subset donors showed higher generation probabilities than non-shared clonotypes. Across several donors, roughly 5% of naive CD4, 3.5% of naive CD8, approximately 2.5% of memory CD4, and under 0.45% of memory CD8 clonotypes were shared. Sampling was restricted to blood, and TCR repertoires in tissues likely differ from the TCR repertoires found in blood. The genetic and exposure-history diversity represented was limited by the small number of donors. Even with the large sequencing depth, rarefaction of the sorted-subset datasets indicated that sequencing was incomplete. Larger estimated clonotype richness was generally found for naive subsets than for memory subsets. Pairwise subsampling indicated that sequencing depth was expected to affect the degree of clonotype sharing among donors.

V and J are trimmed by 0 bases and 0 bases, and the gene matches miss 3 bases of the junction. The CDR3 covers 16 residues, taking in both the cysteine and the phenylalanine. Only CDR3 DNA is held: 48 bases, read in frame from base 1. CDR1 and CDR2, per the germline V gene, are SGHTS and YDEGEE. On this clone itself: Its binding antigen is unknown. Per-nucleotide qualities are absent, and no much larger clonotype sits a single base away.

Using the deep immunoSEQ assay, TCR CDR3 regions were amplified from genomic DNA by multiplex PCR. Genomic DNA extracted from each cell subset was distributed evenly over all wells of several immunoSEQ 96-well plates, and each plate served as one replicate. For sorted subsets, each replicate PCR was loaded with approximately 190 ng genomic DNA, equivalent to some 27,000 T cell genomes. Purified libraries were measured with a Qubit 3.0 fluorometer, size-checked on a Bioanalyzer 2100, and measured again with the KAPA Library Quantification kit. Each immunoSEQ 96-well plate was sequenced on its own single-read 150-cycle Illumina NextSeq 550 flow cell. As for how the authors treated the data: Because only junctional sequences without quality scores were contained in the immunoSEQ output, filtering matching that applied to full-length reads could not be performed. To assign V/J genes and CDR3, sequences were annotated using PyIR, a Python wrapper for IgBLAST v1.9, with IMGT germline references. Reads were filtered out if the reads had weak V/J assignments (E-value above 1e-6), no CDR3, stop codons, out-of-frame junctions, or ambiguous translated residues. A V3J clonotype was defined by an identical inferred V gene, J gene, and CDR3 amino acid sequence. To compute the percentage overlap between repertoires, the number of shared unique clonotypes was divided by the size of the smaller repertoire. Three approaches were used to assess repertoire richness: RTK rarefaction, the Chao1 estimator, and Recon v2.1 estimates of unobserved clonotypes. Generation probabilities were computed with OLGA for all TCRbeta clonotypes obtained by the gDNA method from a handful of donors. TCRdb took over this immuneACCESS table, retaining in-frame rearrangements with V and J assigned. Such tables are incomplete; in checked studies, under half of the missing clones stem from an unresolved V gene, and the remainder is unexplained. The V and J calls and the clone size are those of that table, but D and trimming were determined from the DNA. In this sample the table shows approximately 350,000 clones, around 67% of which occur a single time. Approximately 10% of the sample goes to the ten largest clones.

The donors were healthy, HIV-negative adults with no recently reported acute infections or vaccinations. Every donor was a Caucasian adult living in Nashville, Tennessee, USA. Magnetic negative selection was used to enrich CD4+ T cells, after which naive cells were positively selected on CD45RA and the negative fraction became the memory subset. Blood was obtained by leukapheresis, after which PBMCs were separated by Ficoll-Histopaque density gradient centrifugation and cryopreserved in liquid nitrogen vapor phase. Analytical flow cytometry was used to check the purity and quantity of each magnetically sorted T cell population. Each sorted fraction had its genomic DNA isolated and then quantified by UV absorbance on a Nanodrop 2000c.

This receptor was taken from a man aged 25-45 years in good health. In this chain, TRBV5-8 is recombined with TRBJ2-4; TRBD2 agrees with 7 junctional bases. The sample was memory CD4+ T cells sorted from blood. According to the study, the label for this sample's cell subset or site signals: CD45RA-negative fraction. The DNA reads TGTGCCAGCAGCTTGGTAGCGGGTATAGCCAAAAACATTCAGTACTTC. Translated, this gives CASSLVAGIAKNIQYF.